Presented here are 20 T cell receptor beta chains from one specimen sequenced in a study of cytomegalovirus exposure and HLA in healthy donors. Primers for the PCR totalled 60 Vbeta and 13 Jbeta. Some clones are missing from TCRdb's copy, which holds only in-frame ones; the method was immunoSEQ multiplex PCR. This table has roughly 100,000 clones, roughly 70% appearing once. Sequenced input: PBMCs. Source of these receptors: a man aged 50 to 59 in good health and CMV-seronegative.

The count of this clone is one. The rearrangement joins TRBV28 to TRBJ2-6, with D unclear. The CDR3 has 18 residues. Germline V gives CDR1 MDHEN, CDR2 SYDVKM. The V and J ends lost 5 bases and 0 bases respectively, with 17 bases between them. The CDR3 reads CASSPVGFSGSGANVLTF. The CDR3, as DNA: TGTGCCAGCAGTCCCGTCGGGTTTAGTGGCTCTGGGGCCAACGTCCTGACTTTC.

The chain has TRBV7-2 and TRBJ2-7; D is uncertain. This CDR3 has 15 amino acids. The V end was cut by 4 bases, the J end by 4 bases, with 17 bases between. Germline CDR1 is SGHTA and CDR2 is FQGNSA. The CDR3 protein is CASSSYDSLGYEQYF. The CDR3 nucleotides read TGTGCCAGCAGCTCCTATGACTCCCTCGGGTACGAGCAGTACTTC.

V and J are TRBV19 and TRBJ1-2, with TRBD1 matching over 7 bases. Trimming at V came to 1 base and at J to 6 bases, leaving 20 bases not matched to a gene. The CDR3 sequence is 19 residues long. Germline-derived CDR1 and CDR2 are LNHDA and SQIVND (reference sequence). CDR3 residues: CASSIVLQGLGTARNGYTF. The CDR3 coding sequence is TGTGCCAGTAGTATAGTGCTGCAAGGCCTCGGGACAGCACGGAATGGCTACACCTTC. The whole variable domain, filled in from reference TRBV19 and TRBJ1-2, reads DGGITQSPKYLFRKEGQNVTLSCEQNLNHDAMYWYRQDPGQGLRLIYYSQIVNDFQKGDIAEGYSVSREKKESFPLTVTSAQKNPTAFYLCASSIVLQGLGTARNGYTFGSGTRLTVV.

This clone was found a few times. V is TRBV2 and J is TRBJ1-5; D may be TRBD1 (6 bases). Trimming cost V 3 bases and J 6 bases, with 12 bases left between them. CDR1 is SNHLY, CDR2 FYNNEI, per germline. This CDR3 is built from 14 residues. The CDR3 DNA is TGTGCCAGCAGTGAGGAAAGGGGGATTCAGCCCCAGCATTTT. This codes for CASSEERGIQPQHF.

This sequence joins TRBV30 and TRBJ1-6; 8 bases map to TRBD1. V dropped 2 bases and J dropped 8; count of bases not matched to a gene: 5. Germline V gives CDR1 GTSNPN, CDR2 SVGIG (reference sequence). The CDR3 has 14 amino acids. The CDR3 spells CAWSQGATDSPLHF. The DNA for the CDR3 is TGTGCCTGGAGTCAGGGGGCTACGGATTCACCCCTCCACTTT.

The chain uses TRBV27 and TRBJ2-2; weak D call: TRBD1 (6 bases). The CDR3 is made up of 14 amino acids. The germline V and J ends were trimmed by 8 bases and 3 bases, with 13 bases remaining between them. Looked up from germline, CDR1 is MNHEY and CDR2 is SMNVEV (reference sequence). The chain's CDR3 is CASQTGDYTGELFF. CDR3 sequence (DNA): TGTGCCAGCCAGACAGGTGACTACACCGGGGAGCTGTTTTTT.

This chain connects TRBV28 to TRBJ2-1, with TRBD2 identical over 9 bases. In germline, CDR1 is MDHEN, CDR2 SYDVKM. The ends lost 5 bases at V and 4 bases at J; junction bases unmatched: 9. CDR3 length: 16 residues. As DNA, the CDR3 is TGTGCCAGCAGTGAGGGACTAGCAGAACATTACAATGAGCAGTTCTTC. This sequence encodes CASSEGLAEHYNEQFF.

The chain is built from TRBV7-2 and TRBJ2-2, with no clear D. V lost 0 bases, J lost 6 bases, and 5 bases lay in between. This CDR3 has 13 residues. Germline lookup yields CDR1 SGHTA and CDR2 FQGNSA. The CDR3 region has the DNA TGTGCCAGCAGCTTAGCTGGAGCCGGGGAGCTGTTTTTT. Encoded protein: CASSLAGAGELFF.

This clone was counted only a few times. The V and J genes are TRBV6-6 and TRBJ1-5; tentative D call: TRBD1 (5 bases). V was cut by 5 bases and J by 7 bases, with 9 bases left in between. The CDR3 is 12 amino acids. Germline V lookup: CDR1 MNHNY, CDR2 SVGAGI (reference sequence). The CDR3 DNA reads as TGTGCCAGCAGTCGCGGGGGGCAGCCCCAGCATTTT. Translating it yields CASSRGGQPQHF.

The chain has TRBV5-1 and TRBJ2-5, with D possibly matching TRBD1 (6 bases). The V and J ends lost 4 bases and 3 bases respectively, with 16 bases between them. The CDR3 is 15 amino acids. The V gene's germline CDR1 is SGHRS and CDR2 YFSETQ. The CDR3, as DNA: TGCGCCAGCAGCCCCGGGACCGGACAGAAAGAGACCCAGTACTTC. It yields the protein CASSPGTGQKETQYF.

The chain links TRBV5-1 to TRBJ2-5; 7 nucleotides line up with TRBD1. The end of the DNA is better explained by TRBJ2-7, so the J call may be wrong. Germline CDR1 SGHRS, CDR2 YFSETQ. The CDR3 spans 14 residues. CDR3 in amino acids: CASSLETGSYEQYF. CDR3 DNA: TGCGCCAGCAGCTTGGAGACAGGGTCCTACGAGCAGTACTTC.

The CDR3 spells CASSLGLAGGEQFF. CDR3 coding DNA: TGTGCCAGCAGCTTAGGACTAGCGGGAGGTGAGCAGTTCTTC. The rearrangement links TRBV5-5 to TRBJ2-1, with TRBD2 identical over 14 bases. Germline trimming cut 2 bases from V and 9 bases from J; bases unmatched to any gene: 1. The CDR3 runs 14 residues. The germline gives CDR1 SGHKS, CDR2 YYEKEE (reference sequence). Supplemented by reference TRBV5-5 and TRBJ2-1, the full variable domain reads DAGVTQSPTHLIKTRGQQVTLRCSPISGHKSVSWYQQVLGQGPQFIFQYYEKEERGRGNFPDRFSARQFPNYSSELNVNALLLGDSALYLCASSLGLAGGEQFFGPGTRLTVL.

This chain links TRBV5-1 with TRBJ2-3, with 7 positions matching TRBD1. V shed 4 bases and J 1 base; nucleotides not matched to a gene: 6. Germline loops: CDR1 SGHRS, CDR2 YFSETQ. This CDR3 is 15 amino acids long. The CDR3 region has the DNA TGCGCCAGCAGCCCCCGGGACAGCCGCACAGATACGCAGTATTTT. Translating gives CASSPRDSRTDTQYF.

The CDR3 bases are TGTGCCAGCAGTGGGACAGGGGTAGGGGAGCAGTACTTC. Its translation: CASSGTGVGEQYF. The chain links TRBV6-5 to TRBJ2-7, with TRBD1 matching over 10 bases. The V segment lost 5 bases and the J segment 7 bases; nucleotides outside the gene matches: 5. CDR3 length equals 13 residues. Germline CDR1 MNHEY, CDR2 SVGAGI.

V gene TRBV5-1 combines with J gene TRBJ1-5; possibly TRBD1 for D (5 bases). The CDR3 runs to 15 residues. V lost 0 bases, J lost 6 bases, and 13 bases lay in between. From germline, CDR1 is SGHRS and CDR2 YFSETQ. The CDR3 is CASSLDGRVSQPQHF. The CDR3 region has the DNA TGCGCCAGCAGCTTGGACGGCAGGGTGAGTCAGCCCCAGCATTTT.

On this clone itself: One end of the junction is discordant with germline, which a read error may explain. V and J are TRBV11-2 and TRBJ1-4; D is possibly TRBD1 (6 bases). Germline assignment: CDR1 SGHAT and CDR2 FQNNGV. This CDR3 spans 12 amino acids. The DNA of the CDR3 is TGTGCCAGCAGCCACACTCCCCTGGACAGTCTTTTT. It is translated as CASSHTPLDSLF.

This clone was observed a handful of times. The rearrangement uses TRBV6-5 and TRBJ1-5; 9 bases fit TRBD1. The CDR3 runs 14 residues. From germline, CDR1 is MNHEY and CDR2 SVGAGI. Unmatched junction bases numbered 6, after V lost 6 bases and J lost 6 bases. CDR3 amino acids: CASSLTGGVQPQHF. CDR3 coding DNA: TGTGCCAGCAGCTTGACAGGGGGAGTTCAGCCCCAGCATTTT.

The chain recombines TRBV7-2 with TRBJ2-1; D not resolved. V lost 3 bases to trimming and J lost 0 bases, with 9 bases between them. The CDR3 runs 15 residues. Germline CDR1 and CDR2: SGHTA and FQGNSA. CDR3 amino acids: CASSFGPSSYNEQFF. The CDR3 DNA reads as TGTGCCAGCAGCTTTGGGCCGAGCTCCTACAATGAGCAGTTCTTC.

The chain is built from TRBV6-1 and TRBJ1-5, with 10 bases fitting TRBD1. The germline V gene has CDR1 MNHNS and CDR2 SASEGT. Losses at the gene ends were 2 bases for V and 6 bases for J; bases not matched to a gene: 7. This CDR3 is built from 16 residues. This CDR3 is CASSEKDRGNSQPQHF. As DNA, the CDR3 is TGTGCCAGCAGTGAAAAGGACAGGGGGAACAGTCAGCCCCAGCATTTT.

CDR3 DNA: TGTGCCAGCAGCCTTGGACTAGCGGGAGGTTACAATGAGCAGTTCTTC. This codes for CASSLGLAGGYNEQFF. The chain employs TRBV14 and TRBJ2-1; the match to TRBD2 covers 14 bases. The CDR3 contains 16 residues. After removal of 4 bases from V and 4 bases from J, the junction contained 3 bases not matched to a gene. From germline, CDR1 is SGHDN and CDR2 FVKESK. The whole variable domain, filled in from reference TRBV14 and TRBJ2-1, reads EAGVTQFPSHSVIEKGQTVTLRCDPISGHDNLYWYRRVMGKEIKFLLHFVKESKQDESGMPNNRFLAERTGGTYSTLKVQPAELEDSGVYFCASSLGLAGGYNEQFFGPGTRLTVL.